One T cell receptor beta chain is described in this entry. TCRdb keeps only in-frame clones here, not all; method: immunoSEQ multiplex PCR. The sample comprises about 160,000 clones, roughly 86% of which are singletons, and over 4.5% rests with the top ten. The entry originates in a study of T cell responses to AZD1222 COVID-19 vaccine. The source of this sequence is an adult in good health. The sequencing used peripheral blood, collected on day 0 of AZD1222 vaccination.

CDR3 coding DNA: TGTGCCAGCAGCCAAGATGGGGGTGCCTCCTACAATGAGCAGTTCTTC. It encodes CASSQDGGASYNEQFF. The chain is built from TRBV3-1 (or the pseudogene TRBV3-2) and TRBJ2-1; D possibly uses TRBD1 or TRBD2 (5 bases each). The germline gives CDR1 LGHDT, CDR2 YNNKEL (reference sequence). The V end lost 0 bases, the J end lost 0 bases, and 9 bases lay between the germline ends. The CDR3 has 16 residues.